This TCR beta chain was observed in a study of blood T cell repertoires in COVID-19. This clone was seen just once. Trimming left V 2 bases short and J 8 bases short, with 12 bases between. Germline V gene data show CDR1 as MNHEY and CDR2 as SMNVEV (reference sequence). The CDR3 runs 14 residues. The data were produced by immunoSEQ multiplex PCR, yet TCRdb's version contains in-frame clones alone and is incomplete. The table lists about 76,000 clones, around 90% of them singletons. Sequencing used peripheral blood. The chain joins TRBV27 to TRBJ1-4; D gene unclear. This sequence originates from a woman at least 80 years old with active or convalescent COVID-19. The CDR3 sequence: CASSLGGITEKLFF. Here the CDR3 DNA reads TGTGCCAGCAGTTTAGGAGGGATCACGGAAAAACTGTTTTTT.